What follows are 13 T cell receptor beta chains derived from one specimen sequenced in a study of shared clonotypes between healthy human individuals. The assay was immunoSEQ multiplex PCR, and TCRdb's table has in-frame clones only and misses some. The sample comprises over a million clones, 78% of which are singletons, and roughly 0.56% rests with the top ten. The source material was memory CD4+ T cells from PBMCs. Subset defined: CD45RA-negative fraction. The source is a man aged 18 to 35 in good health. Some clones in this sample may be carry-over from other donors' samples.

This clone was found a few times. The chain carries TRBV7-9 and TRBJ2-2; D is unclear. V lost 3 bases, J lost 4 bases, and 3 bases lay in between. This CDR3 region has 12 residues. Germline CDR1 and CDR2: SEHNR and FQNEAQ (reference sequence). CDR3 sequence (DNA): TGTGCCAGCAGCTTTATCACCGGGGAGCTGTTTTTT. This encodes CASSFITGELFF.

The chain uses TRBV5-6 and TRBJ2-1; the match to TRBD1 covers 7 bases. The CDR3 is 16 amino acids. The V and J ends lost 7 bases and 4 bases, in that order; junction bases with no gene match: 14. The germline V gene has CDR1 SGHDT and CDR2 YYEEEE. The CDR3 DNA is TGTGCCAGCGCCTTGACAGGGAGAATTTCATACAATGAGCAGTTCTTC. Protein: CASALTGRISYNEQFF.

As to this clone: One junction end does not reproduce the germline sequence, and a read error may be involved. The V call is TRBV5-4, the J call TRBJ1-2, with 8 bases aligning to TRBD1. The CDR3 extends over 15 amino acids. Per the germline V gene, CDR1 is SGHNT and CDR2 is YYREEE (reference sequence). CDR3 DNA: TGTGCCAGCATCTTGGGGCCAGGGGGCTTCTATGGCTACACCTTC. Translating it yields CASILGPGGFYGYTF.

Only one count was recorded for this clone. This chain connects TRBV7-3 to TRBJ2-1, with D perhaps matching TRBD2 (6 bases). V lost 0 bases and J lost 5, with 11 bases in between. Germline-derived CDR1 and CDR2 are SGHTA and FQGTGA. This CDR3 spans 15 amino acids. CDR3 nucleotides: TGTGCCAGCAGCTTAACTCGGGAGATCCACAATGAGCAGTTCTTC. Translation: CASSLTREIHNEQFF.

This clone showed up just a few times. The same CDR3 arises from other DNA sequences in this sample as well. This chain connects TRBV18 to TRBJ1-2; 10 positions agree with TRBD1. Germline V gives CDR1 KGHSH, CDR2 LQKENI. The V gene end was trimmed by 6 bases and the J gene end by 8 bases; junction bases not matched to a gene: 6. The CDR3 contains 13 residues. The CDR3 region is CASSPGTGEGYTF. The CDR3 nucleotides read TGTGCCAGCTCGCCTGGGACAGGGGAAGGCTACACCTTC. Variable domain in full (rest from reference TRBV18 and TRBJ1-2): NAGVMQNPRHLVRRRGQEARLRCSPMKGHSHVYWYRQLPEEGLKFMVYLQKENIIDESGMPKERFSAEFPKEGPSILRIQQVVRGDSAAYFCASSPGTGEGYTFGSGTRLTVV.

The chain joins TRBV5-1 to TRBJ2-5, with 14 nucleotides matching TRBD2. Germline CDR1 is SGHRS and CDR2 is YFSETQ. This CDR3 region has 19 residues. The J segment lost 4 bases and the V segment lost 0 bases, leaving 11 bases of the junction unmatched. Written as DNA, the CDR3 is TGCGCCAGCAGCTTGGGGCGGGGACTAGCGGGAGATCTGGGAGAGACCCAGTACTTC. Its translation is CASSLGRGLAGDLGETQYF.

The rearrangement links TRBV28 to TRBJ2-1; 7 bases map to TRBD2. This CDR3 is 16 amino acids long. V was pared by 6 bases and J by 1 base, with 9 bases of the junction left unmatched. Germline-derived CDR1 and CDR2 are MDHEN and SYDVKM. The CDR3 sequence: CASSGSGHLSYNEQFF. The CDR3 DNA is TGTGCCAGCAGCGGTAGCGGGCACCTTTCCTACAATGAGCAGTTCTTC.

The chain links TRBV5-1 to TRBJ2-7; 10 bases match TRBD2. This CDR3 is 16 amino acids long. Germline CDR1 is SGHRS and CDR2 is YFSETQ. The trim removed 3 bases at V and 5 bases at J, leaving 11 bases unmatched. The CDR3 spells CASSWAASGSFNEQYF. The CDR3 coding sequence is TGCGCCAGCAGCTGGGCGGCTAGCGGGAGTTTCAACGAGCAGTACTTC. Together with reference TRBV5-1 and TRBJ2-7, the CDR3 gives the full variable domain: KAGVTQTPRYLIKTRGQQVTLSCSPISGHRSVSWYQQTPGQGLQFLFEYFSETQRNKGNFPGRFSGRQFSNSRSEMNVSTLELGDSALYLCASSWAASGSFNEQYFGPGTRLTVT.

The rearrangement uses TRBV7-2 and TRBJ2-7, with D possibly TRBD2 on 6 matching bases. CDR3 length: 14 residues. The germline V and J ends were trimmed by 8 bases and 6 bases, with 20 bases remaining between them. The germline V gene encodes CDR1 SGHTA and CDR2 FQGNSA. This CDR3 reads CASPPGVLHCEQYF. The CDR3 nucleotides are TGTGCCAGCCCACCGGGGGTCCTCCACTGCGAGCAGTACTTC.

This clone was recorded a few times. The chain links TRBV29-1 to TRBJ2-3, with a possible D match to TRBD1 (5 bases). The CDR3 has 12 amino acids. Germline CDR1 SQVTM, CDR2 ANQGSEA. The CDR3 nucleotides are TGCAGTACAGGCGCAGACACAGATACGCAGTATTTT. Its translation: CSTGADTDTQYF.

Comments on this clone: Other DNA sequences in the same sample also yield this CDR3. The chain uses TRBV5-1 and TRBJ2-2; 9 bases are shared with TRBD2. Per the germline V gene, CDR1 is SGHRS and CDR2 is YFSETQ. CDR3 length equals 16 residues. Trimming removed 3 bases from V and 0 bases from J; junction bases left unmatched: 3. Here the CDR3 DNA reads TGCGCCAGCAGCTCAATAGCGGGAGCGAACACCGGGGAGCTGTTTTTT. As protein: CASSSIAGANTGELFF.

The V gene is TRBV9, the J gene TRBJ2-3; TRBD1 matches 7 bases. Trimming at V came to 7 bases and at J to 6 bases, leaving 11 bases not matched to a gene. The CDR3 runs 14 residues. CDR1 and CDR2 (germline): SGDLS, YYNGEE. CDR3 amino acids: CASGQGVAPDTQYF. The CDR3 region has the DNA TGTGCCAGCGGGCAGGGGGTCGCCCCGGATACGCAGTATTTT.

For this clone: A far larger clone differs by one base, so this is likely a read error. The chain links TRBV5-4 to TRBJ1-2, with D possibly matching TRBD1 (5 bases). V gave up 0 bases and J gave up 6 bases, with 12 bases separating them. The germline CDR1 and CDR2 sequences are SGHNT and YYREEE (reference sequence). This CDR3 contains 14 residues. The CDR3 sequence: CASSLDRRQNGYTF. The CDR3 DNA reads as TGTGCCAGCAGCTTGGACAGGAGGCAAAATGGCTACACCTTC.